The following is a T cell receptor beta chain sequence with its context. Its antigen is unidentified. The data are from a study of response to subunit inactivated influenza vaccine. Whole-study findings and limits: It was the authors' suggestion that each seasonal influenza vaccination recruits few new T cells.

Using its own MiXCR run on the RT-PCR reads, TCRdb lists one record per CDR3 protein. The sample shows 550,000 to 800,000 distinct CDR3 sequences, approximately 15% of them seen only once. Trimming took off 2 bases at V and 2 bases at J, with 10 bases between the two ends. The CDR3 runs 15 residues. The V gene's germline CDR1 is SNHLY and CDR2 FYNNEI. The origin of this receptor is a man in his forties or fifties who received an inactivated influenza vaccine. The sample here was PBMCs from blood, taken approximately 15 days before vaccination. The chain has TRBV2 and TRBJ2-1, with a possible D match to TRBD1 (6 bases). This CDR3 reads CASSETGSPYNEQFF. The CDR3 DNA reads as TGTGCCAGCAGTGAAACAGGGTCCCCCTACAATGAGCAGTTCTTC.